The rows below give T cell receptor beta chains drawn from one sample of a study of blood T cell repertoires in COVID-19. Repertoires were generated with immunoSEQ multiplex PCR, while TCRdb's copy carries only in-frame clones and drops some. The sample includes 13,000 to 15,000 clones, around 82% of them seen just once. The sample consisted of peripheral blood. Every receptor here comes from a woman aged 55 to 70 with acute or convalescent COVID-19. Each CDR3 is given with its conserved first and last residue. A D gene is named only where the DNA matches it firmly. Expanded clones are given a class, and other clones once, few, many or no size at all.

TGTGCCAGCAACCGACACAATGAAAAACTGTTTTTT | CASNRHNEKLFF | . | TRBJ1-4 | TRBV2 | 12 | .
TGTGCCAGCTCACAAAGGGACAGAAGCTCCTACAATGAGCAGTTCTTC | CASSQRDRSSYNEQFF | TRBD1 | TRBJ2-1 | TRBV18 | 16 | .
TGTGCCAGCAGCTCCTCTGGGGCCAACGTCCTGACTTTC | CASSSSGANVLTF | . | TRBJ2-6 | TRBV27 | 13 | .
TGTGCCAGCAGCACAGGGGGGGGTGGTGAAAAACTGTTTTTT | CASSTGGGGEKLFF | TRBD1 | TRBJ1-4 | TRBV7-8 | 14 | .
TGTGCCATCAGCGTAAAGGGGGCTTATGGCTACACCTTC | CAISVKGAYGYTF | TRBD1 | TRBJ1-2 | TRBV10-3 | 13 | .
TGTGCCAGCAGCTTAGTCCGGGCCGTTGGACAGGACAATCCCTACGAGCAGTACTTC | CASSLVRAVGQDNPYEQYF | TRBD1 | TRBJ2-7 | TRBV7-9 | 19 | few
TGTGCCAGCAGTAAACCACCGGGCGCGGGGACAGATACGCAGTATTTT | CASSKPPGAGTDTQYF | . | TRBJ2-3 | TRBV11-2 | 16 | few
TGTGCCAGCAGTTTAACCGCACCTCCCCGGAGGGATACGCAGTATTTT | CASSLTAPPRRDTQYF | . | TRBJ2-3 | TRBV28 | 16 | .
TGTGCCAGCAGGGGACAGGGAACGGCTGAAGCTTTCTTT | CASRGQGTAEAFF | TRBD1 | TRBJ1-1 | TRBV6-6 | 13 | few
TGTGCCAGCTCACTCATTTTTGAGCCATCAACTAATGAAAAACTGTTTTTT | CASSLIFEPSTNEKLFF | . | TRBJ1-4 | TRBV18 | 17 | .
TGTGCCAGCAGTTTGGGCCCGATCTGGTATTTT | CASSLGPIWYF | . | TRBJ2-3 | TRBV27 | 11 | once
TGTGCCACCAGTGGCCCCAGGGCAGGCTATGGCTACACCTTC | CATSGPRAGYGYTF | . | TRBJ1-2 | TRBV24-1 | 14 | .
TGTGCCAGCAGTGAAGTTTTCCAGGGCTCCTATAATTCACCCCTCCACTTT | CASSEVFQGSYNSPLHF | . | TRBJ1-6 | TRBV6-1 | 17 | .
TGTGCCATCAGTGAGTCGAAGGGCGGGACAGTTCGCCACGAGCAGTACTTC | CAISESKGGTVRHEQYF | . | TRBJ2-7 | TRBV10-3 | 17 | .
TGCAGTGCTAGTAGGGGCGGGGACCCCTACAATGAGCAGTTCTTC | CSASRGGDPYNEQFF | . | TRBJ2-1 | TRBV20-1 | 15 | .
TGCGCCAGCACCCCAGACAGCAGCTATGGCTACACCTTC | CASTPDSSYGYTF | . | TRBJ1-2 | TRBV5-1 | 13 | few
TGCGCCAGCAGCGACAGGGTTCGCGATGAGCAGTTCTTC | CASSDRVRDEQFF | TRBD1 | TRBJ2-1 | TRBV5-1 | 13 | .
TGTGCCAGCAGTTCCCAGGGGGCCTACGAGCAGTACTTC | CASSSQGAYEQYF | TRBD1 | TRBJ2-7 | TRBV12-3/TRBV12-4 | 13 | .
TGCGCCAGCAGCTTGGGACAGCTCACAGATACGCAGTATTTT | CASSLGQLTDTQYF | . | TRBJ2-3 | TRBV5-1 | 14 | .
TGTGCCACCAGCAGAGGCCTGACCGGGACAGGGTCTTACGAGCTGTTTTTT | CATSRGLTGTGSYELFF | TRBD1 | TRBJ1-4 | TRBV15 | 17 | .
TGTGCCAGCTCCCCCAGGGGGCCCTCCTACGAGCAGTACTTC | CASSPRGPSYEQYF | TRBD1 | TRBJ2-7 | TRBV18 | 14 | .
TGCGCCAGCAGCCAAACATCGACGGGCGGGGAATCTAATGAAAAACTGTTTTTT | CASSQTSTGGESNEKLFF | . | TRBJ1-4 | TRBV4-1 | 18 | few
TGCGCCAGCAGCCCTCCAGCGAAATCCTACAATGAGCAGTTCTTC | CASSPPAKSYNEQFF | . | TRBJ2-1 | TRBV4-1 | 15 | .
TGTGCCAGCAGACCCCCTAGTAGCACAGATACGCAGTATTTT | CASRPPSSTDTQYF | . | TRBJ2-3 | TRBV7-2 | 14 | .
TGTGCCAGCAGCCAAGGACTAGCGGCCTACAATGAGCAGTTCTTC | CASSQGLAAYNEQFF | TRBD2 | TRBJ2-1 | TRBV3-1/TRBV3-2 | 15 | once
TGCGCCAGCAGCTGGCTGGGGGGGCCTAACAATGAGCAGTTCTTC | CASSWLGGPNNEQFF | . | TRBJ2-1 | TRBV5-1 | 15 | .
TGTGCCTGGAGTGTAAGGGACAGGGGGCGTTTGGGGCAGTACTTC | CAWSVRDRGRLGQYF | TRBD1 | TRBJ2-7 | TRBV30 | 15 | .
. | CASSLFGTGSFF | . | TRBJ1-1 | TRBV5-1 | 12 | once
TGTGCCAGTAGTATGCTCAGGAGCACAGATACGCAGTATTTT | CASSMLRSTDTQYF | . | TRBJ2-3 | TRBV19 | 14 | few
TGTGCCAGCAGTGATAGCAGCACACTCAATCAGCCCCAGCATTTT | CASSDSSTLNQPQHF | . | TRBJ1-5 | TRBV2 | 15 | .
TGTGCCAGTAGTACCGGGTCCTCTGGAAACACCATATATTTT | CASSTGSSGNTIYF | . | TRBJ1-3 | TRBV19 | 14 | .
TGTGCCAGCAGCTCGGACAGGGGAGCAGATACGCAGTATTTT | CASSSDRGADTQYF | TRBD1 | TRBJ2-3 | TRBV2 | 14 | .
TGTGCCAGCAGGCGGGACGCGGCTCAGCCCCAGCATTTT | CASRRDAAQPQHF | . | TRBJ1-5 | TRBV2 | 13 | .
TGTGCCAGTAGGCCGGGACAGGGGGCAGATTCACCCCTCCACTTT | CASRPGQGADSPLHF | TRBD1 | TRBJ1-6 | TRBV19 | 15 | .
TGTGCCAGCAGCCCTTTTGGGGGGACAGGGAACACCGGGGAGCTGTTTTTT | CASSPFGGTGNTGELFF | TRBD1 | TRBJ2-2 | TRBV7-8 | 17 | .
TGTGCCAGCAGCGTAGCCCAGGGATCCTACGAGCAGTACTTC | CASSVAQGSYEQYF | . | TRBJ2-7 | TRBV9 | 14 | .
TGCGCCAGCAGCTTCGGTCAGGGGAACACTGAAGCTTTCTTT | CASSFGQGNTEAFF | . | TRBJ1-1 | TRBV5-1 | 14 | .
TGTGCCAGCTCCCGTACGTCAGGGGGGTCCTACGAGCAGTACTTC | CASSRTSGGSYEQYF | . | TRBJ2-7 | TRBV18 | 15 | few
TGTGCCAGCAGCCGAGACAGGGATCAGCCCCGGCATTTT | CASSRDRDQPRHF | TRBD1 | TRBJ1-5 | TRBV6-5 | 13 | .
TGTGCCAGCAGCTCTCGGACAGACCCTAATGAAAAACTGTTTTTT | CASSSRTDPNEKLFF | . | TRBJ1-4 | TRBV7-2 | 15 | .
TGTGCCATCAACGACAGGACCGCCCGCGGGCAGCTGTTTTTT | CAINDRTARGQLFF | . | TRBJ2-2 | TRBV10-3 | 14 | .
TGTGCCAGCAGCTTGGACAGGGGCGCCGAGGGAAAACTGTTTTTT | CASSLDRGAEGKLFF | TRBD1 | TRBJ1-4 | TRBV5-5 | 15 | few
TGTGCCAGCAGTTCCCTTTCACTTGGAGCTTTCTTT | CASSSLSLGAFF | . | TRBJ1-1 | TRBV12-3/TRBV12-4 | 12 | .
TGTGCCAGCAGTGATCTACGGGCCAGGGGGTGGGAAAAACTGTTTTTT | CASSDLRARGWEKLFF | TRBD1 | TRBJ1-4 | TRBV25-1 | 16 | .
TGCGCCAGCAGCCGAACAGGGTTATTTAATGAAAAACTGTTTTTT | CASSRTGLFNEKLFF | . | TRBJ1-4 | TRBV4-1 | 15 | few
TGCGCCAGCAGCCCGGGGACAGGGGCCTACAATGAGCAGTTCTTC | CASSPGTGAYNEQFF | TRBD1 | TRBJ2-1 | TRBV5-1 | 15 | few
TGTGCCAGCAGCTTAAGGGCGGGGGGGATAAACATTCAGTACTTC | CASSLRAGGINIQYF | TRBD2 | TRBJ2-4 | TRBV7-2 | 15 | .
TGTGCCAGCAGCTTAGCGACGGGGACTGGAAACACCATATATTTT | CASSLATGTGNTIYF | . | TRBJ1-3 | TRBV7-2 | 15 | .
TGTGCCAGCAGTTTCCCGGGACATCTGAACACTGAAGCTTTCTTT | CASSFPGHLNTEAFF | . | TRBJ1-1 | TRBV28 | 15 | .
TGTGCCAGCAGCTCGGGACTAGCGCACGAGCAGTACTTC | CASSSGLAHEQYF | TRBD2 | TRBJ2-7 | TRBV7-9 | 13 | .
TGCGCCAGCAGCTTGGATCGTAGTCAAGAGACCCAGTACTTC | CASSLDRSQETQYF | . | TRBJ2-5 | TRBV5-1 | 14 | .
TGTGCCAGCAGCCAAGTCTCTCGGCAGGGAGGGGAGACCCAGTACTTC | CASSQVSRQGGETQYF | TRBD2 | TRBJ2-5 | TRBV4-2 | 16 | few
TGCGCCAGCAGCTTAGACAGGGTAGAAGATACGCAGTATTTT | CASSLDRVEDTQYF | TRBD1 | TRBJ2-3 | TRBV5-1 | 14 | .
TGTGCCAGCATTTATCAGGGTAGGAACACTGAAGCTTTCTTT | CASIYQGRNTEAFF | . | TRBJ1-1 | TRBV5-6 | 14 | .
TGTGCCTGGACTAGCCCTGACAGGGGCTCCTATAATTCACCCCTCCACTTT | CAWTSPDRGSYNSPLHF | TRBD1 | TRBJ1-6 | TRBV30 | 17 | .